This T cell receptor (beta chain) came from a study of cytomegalovirus exposure and HLA in healthy donors. Study outcomes and limitations: A later analysis reportedly found fewer N-insertions in an Asian-associated ancestry cluster than the approximately 670-donor mean.

With respect to this clone: No antigen is known for it.

Trimming at V came to 6 bases and at J to 1 base, leaving 4 bases not matched to a gene. The CDR3 is made up of 14 amino acids. Germline V gene lookup returns CDR1 MNHEY and CDR2 SVGAGI. Primers for the PCR totalled 60 Vbeta and 13 Jbeta. Here immunoSEQ multiplex PCR was the method, and the copy in TCRdb shows in-frame clones only, minus some. This table holds about 50,000 clones, less than 85% found once. Specimen: PBMCs. The clonotype was recovered from a man aged 25 to 45 in good health and CMV-seropositive. J is TRBJ1-1 and V is TRBV6-5, with 8 bases aligning to TRBD1. The chain's CDR3 is CASRLTGANTEAFF. The CDR3 nucleotides are TGTGCCAGCAGATTGACAGGGGCGAACACTGAAGCTTTCTTT.